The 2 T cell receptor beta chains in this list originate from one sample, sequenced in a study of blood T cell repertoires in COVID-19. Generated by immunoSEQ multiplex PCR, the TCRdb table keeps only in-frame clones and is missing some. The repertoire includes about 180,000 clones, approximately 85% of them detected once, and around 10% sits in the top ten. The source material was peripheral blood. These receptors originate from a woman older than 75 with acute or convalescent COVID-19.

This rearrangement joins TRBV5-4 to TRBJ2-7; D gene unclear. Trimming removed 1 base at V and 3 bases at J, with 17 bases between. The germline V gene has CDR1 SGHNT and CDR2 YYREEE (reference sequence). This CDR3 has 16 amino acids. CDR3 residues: CASSLPKLTPGYEQYF. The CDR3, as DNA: TGTGCCAGCAGCTTGCCGAAACTTACCCCAGGCTACGAGCAGTACTTC.

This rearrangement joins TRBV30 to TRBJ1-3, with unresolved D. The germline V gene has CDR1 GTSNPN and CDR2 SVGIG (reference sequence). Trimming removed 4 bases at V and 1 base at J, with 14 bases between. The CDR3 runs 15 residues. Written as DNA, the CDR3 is TGTGCCTGGATCTACAGTGGTAGGTCTGGAAACACCATATATTTT. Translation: CAWIYSGRSGNTIYF.